The 20 T cell receptor beta chains below were found in one sample sequenced in a study of blood T cell repertoires in COVID-19. TCRdb's table, derived via immunoSEQ multiplex PCR, lists solely in-frame clones and lacks some. The sample consists of 200,000 to 250,000 clones, more than 80% of them appearing once. Specimen: peripheral blood. These receptors were obtained from a man younger than 45 with COVID-19, enrolled during active disease.

The V call is TRBV7-9, the J call TRBJ2-1, with 7 bases identical to TRBD2. The junction had 4 bases not matched to a gene; V was cut back by 0 bases and J by 2 bases. The length of the CDR3 is 16 residues. CDR1 and CDR2 (germline): SEHNR, FQNEAQ (reference sequence). The CDR3 DNA reads as TGTGCCAGCAGCTTAGCGGGAGGGCCCCCCTACAATGAGCAGTTCTTC. The encoded protein is CASSLAGGPPYNEQFF.

The chain links TRBV14 to TRBJ2-7; 10 bases agree with TRBD1. V lost 2 bases to trimming and J lost 5 bases; unmatched junction nucleotides: 6. This CDR3 has 15 amino acids. Germline CDR1 reads SGHDN; CDR2 reads FVKESK. The CDR3 here is CASSQNWGTGDEQYF. CDR3 DNA sequence: TGTGCCAGCAGCCAAAACTGGGGGACAGGGGACGAGCAGTACTTC.

V gene TRBV19 combines with J gene TRBJ1-1; D remains unclear. Trimming cost V 4 bases and J 2 bases, with 11 bases left between them. CDR3 length equals 14 residues. Germline V gene sequence: CDR1 LNHDA, CDR2 SQIVND (reference sequence). The CDR3 region has the DNA TGTGCCAGTAGTACCCTGTTACACAACACTGAAGCTTTCTTT. Protein: CASSTLLHNTEAFF.

The rearrangement links TRBV28 to TRBJ2-7; D may be TRBD1 (6 bases). V was cut by 3 bases and J by 2 bases, with 11 bases left in between. The CDR3 contains 14 residues. Germline CDR1 reads MDHEN; CDR2 reads SYDVKM. CDR3 in DNA: TGTGCCAGCAGTTTCCCGACAGGCACCTACGAGCAGTACTTC. Protein: CASSFPTGTYEQYF.

A word on this clone: Other DNA sequences in the sample encode the same CDR3. This rearrangement joins TRBV7-9 to TRBJ1-3; TRBD1 matches at 7 bases. Germline CDR1 SEHNR, CDR2 FQNEAQ (reference sequence). V shed 5 bases and J 0 bases; nucleotides not matched to a gene: 4. The CDR3 totals 15 residues. CDR3 bases: TGTGCCAGCAGCCCGGACAGGCCCTCTGGAAACACCATATATTTT. Translated, it gives CASSPDRPSGNTIYF.

This chain joins TRBV14 and TRBJ1-2, with 8 bases that match TRBD1. This CDR3 has 14 residues. Germline trimming cut 6 bases from V and 4 bases from J; bases unmatched to any gene: 7. Per germline, CDR1 SGHDN and CDR2 FVKESK. The CDR3 DNA sequence: TGTGCCAGCAGTCCTACGGGACAGGTCTATGGCTACACCTTC. It translates to CASSPTGQVYGYTF.

This chain connects TRBV7-2 to TRBJ2-1; 7 nucleotides agree with TRBD2. V was clipped by 4 bases and J by 3 bases; unmatched bases: 9. This CDR3 spans 16 amino acids. Germline-derived CDR1 and CDR2 are SGHTA and FQGNSA. DNA for the CDR3: TGTGCCAGCAGCTCCCATTCTACTAGCGACTACAATGAGCAGTTCTTC. It translates to CASSSHSTSDYNEQFF.

The chain employs TRBV10-3 and TRBJ1-3; D is uncertain. This CDR3 spans 13 amino acids. Germline CDR1 is ENHRY and CDR2 is SYGVKD. Trimming took off 7 bases at V and 0 bases at J, with 7 bases between the two ends. CDR3 DNA: TGTGCCATCACCCCGGGCTCTGGAAACACCATATATTTT. Its protein product is CAITPGSGNTIYF.

V usage is TRBV4-1 and J usage is TRBJ1-5; 8 nucleotides align to TRBD1. The length of the CDR3 is 18 residues. In germline, CDR1 is MGHRA, CDR2 YSYEKL. V lost 4 bases to trimming and J lost 4 bases; unmatched junction nucleotides: 15. Written as DNA, the CDR3 is TGCGCCAGCAGCCCAACAGCACCGGACAGGGCGTGGAATCAGCCCCAGCATTTT. Translation: CASSPTAPDRAWNQPQHF.

The chain is built from TRBV7-2 and TRBJ2-3; TRBD2 is a possible D gene (6 bases). The CDR3 covers 17 residues. Germline loops: CDR1 SGHTA, CDR2 FQGNSA. V was clipped by 1 base and J by 0 bases, with 14 bases between them. The CDR3 spells CASSLGKAGSSTDTQYF. CDR3 nucleotide sequence: TGTGCCAGCAGCTTAGGCAAGGCGGGGTCGAGCACAGATACGCAGTATTTT.

The genes are TRBV6-5 and TRBJ1-3; tentatively, D is TRBD1 (5 bases). V dropped 4 bases and J dropped 3 bases, with 7 bases sitting between them. The CDR3 extends over 13 amino acids. Looked up from germline, CDR1 is MNHEY and CDR2 is SVGAGI. The CDR3 is CASSSDNGNTIYF. The CDR3 DNA reads TGTGCCAGCAGTTCGGACAATGGAAACACCATATATTTT.

The V and J genes are TRBV19 and TRBJ2-1; 8 bases line up with TRBD2. CDR3 length: 14 residues. The junction had 7 bases not matched to a gene; V was cut back by 4 bases and J by 8 bases. CDR1 and CDR2 from the germline V gene are LNHDA and SQIVND (reference sequence). The CDR3 DNA reads as TGTGCCAGTAGTACGGGACTAGAAGGAGATGAGCAGTTCTTC. Amino acids: CASSTGLEGDEQFF.

The J gene is TRBJ1-5, the V gene TRBV14; 8 nucleotides line up with TRBD1. This CDR3 has 15 amino acids. CDR1 and CDR2 (germline): SGHDN, FVKESK. After removal of 4 bases from V and 2 bases from J, the junction contained 4 bases not matched to a gene. CDR3 coding DNA: TGTGCCAGCAGCCCTCAGGGGGCTGGCAATCAGCCCCAGCATTTT. As protein: CASSPQGAGNQPQHF.

This clone was observed a few times. The genes are TRBV3-1 (or the pseudogene TRBV3-2) and TRBJ2-2; maybe TRBD2 (5 bases). V lost 4 bases and J lost 5, with 5 bases in between. CDR3 length: 12 amino acids. Germline V CDR1 and CDR2: LGHDT, YNNKEL (reference sequence). The CDR3 region has the DNA TGTGCCAGCAGCCGCGGGACCGGGGAGCTGTTTTTT. As protein: CASSRGTGELFF.

This rearrangement joins TRBV6-6 to TRBJ2-7; 7 nucleotides line up with TRBD1. The germline gives CDR1 MNHNY, CDR2 SVGAGI (reference sequence). The V gene end was trimmed by 5 bases and the J gene end by 2 bases; junction bases not matched to a gene: 9. The CDR3 consists of 15 residues. CDR3 DNA: TGTGCCAGCAGTCTGACAGGGTACAGACCCTACGAGCAGTACTTC. Its translation is CASSLTGYRPYEQYF.

The chain has TRBV27 and TRBJ2-7; 15 bases fit TRBD2. In germline, CDR1 is MNHEY, CDR2 SMNVEV (reference sequence). The CDR3 runs to 20 residues. Trimming removed 2 bases from V and 2 bases from J; junction bases left unmatched: 13. The CDR3 loop reads CASSLLPPGLAGGPAYEQYF. CDR3 nucleotide sequence: TGTGCCAGCAGTTTACTTCCACCGGGACTAGCGGGGGGACCAGCCTACGAGCAGTACTTC.

This clone occurred a few times. The same CDR3 is also encoded by other DNA sequences in this sample. The chain is built from TRBV19 and TRBJ2-7, with D possibly matching TRBD1 (6 bases). CDR1 and CDR2 from the germline V gene are LNHDA and SQIVND (reference sequence). The CDR3 is 12 amino acids. V was shortened by 5 bases and J by 4 bases, with 9 bases between the two germline ends. CDR3 DNA sequence: TGTGCCAGTAGTGAACAGGGTTACGAGCAGTACTTC. It translates to CASSEQGYEQYF.

The chain recombines TRBV6-2 or TRBV6-3 with TRBJ1-4; 9 nucleotides agree with TRBD1. There are 15 residues in the CDR3. V dropped 5 bases and J dropped 5; count of bases not matched to a gene: 6. Germline assignment: CDR1 MNHEY and CDR2 SVGEGT. In DNA form, the CDR3 reads TGTGCCAGCAGTCGCCGGGACAGGGAAAATGAAAAACTGTTTTTT. It is translated as CASSRRDRENEKLFF.

CDR3 amino acids: CASSSDSVLFEQYF. The CDR3 DNA is TGTGCCAGCAGCTCAGACAGTGTTCTCTTCGAGCAGTACTTC. The gene calls are TRBV7-9 and TRBJ2-7; possibly TRBD1 for D (5 bases). The CDR3 consists of 14 residues. Germline V gene sequence: CDR1 SEHNR, CDR2 FQNEAQ (reference sequence). Deletions cut 4 bases from V and 6 bases from J, with 16 bases between. The complete variable domain, with remaining parts taken from reference TRBV7-9 and TRBJ2-7, reads DTGVSQNPRHKITKRGQNVTFRCDPISEHNRLYWYRQTLGQGPEFLTYFQNEAQLEKSRLLSDRFSAERPKGSFSTLEIQRTEQGDSAMYLCASSSDSVLFEQYFGPGTRLTVT.

The CDR3 DNA sequence: TGCGCCAGCAGCCCCACACAGGGGTTAAGGACTGAAGCTTTCTTT. Amino acid sequence: CASSPTQGLRTEAFF. The chain uses TRBV5-1 and TRBJ1-1, with 7 bases identical to TRBD1. Germline V gene lookup returns CDR1 SGHRS and CDR2 YFSETQ. CDR3 length: 15 residues. Germline trimming cut 4 bases from V and 5 bases from J; bases unmatched to any gene: 11.